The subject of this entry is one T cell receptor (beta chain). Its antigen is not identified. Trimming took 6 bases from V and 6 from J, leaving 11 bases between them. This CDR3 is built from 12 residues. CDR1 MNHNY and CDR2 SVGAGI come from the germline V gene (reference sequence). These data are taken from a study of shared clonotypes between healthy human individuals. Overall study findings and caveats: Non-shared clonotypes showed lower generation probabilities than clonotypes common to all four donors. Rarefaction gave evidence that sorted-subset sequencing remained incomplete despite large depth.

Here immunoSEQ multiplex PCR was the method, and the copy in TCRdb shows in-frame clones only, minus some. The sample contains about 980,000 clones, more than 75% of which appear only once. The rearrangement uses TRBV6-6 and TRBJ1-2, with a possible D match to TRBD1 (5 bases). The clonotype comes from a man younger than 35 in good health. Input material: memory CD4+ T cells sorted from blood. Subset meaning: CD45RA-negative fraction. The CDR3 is CASSQGPNGYTF. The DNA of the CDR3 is TGTGCCAGCAGCCAGGGTCCCAATGGCTACACCTTC.